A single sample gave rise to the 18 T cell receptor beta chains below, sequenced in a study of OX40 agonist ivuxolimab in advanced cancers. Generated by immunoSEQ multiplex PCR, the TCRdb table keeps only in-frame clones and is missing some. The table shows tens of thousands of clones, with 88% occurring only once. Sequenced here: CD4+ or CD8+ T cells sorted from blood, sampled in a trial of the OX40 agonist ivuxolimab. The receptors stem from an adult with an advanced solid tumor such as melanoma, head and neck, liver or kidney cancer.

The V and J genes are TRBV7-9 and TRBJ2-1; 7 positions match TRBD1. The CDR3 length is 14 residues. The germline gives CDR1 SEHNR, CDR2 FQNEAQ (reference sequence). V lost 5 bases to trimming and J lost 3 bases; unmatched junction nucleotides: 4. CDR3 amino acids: CASSKGAVYNEQFF. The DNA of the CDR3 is TGTGCCAGCAGCAAGGGGGCGGTCTACAATGAGCAGTTCTTC.

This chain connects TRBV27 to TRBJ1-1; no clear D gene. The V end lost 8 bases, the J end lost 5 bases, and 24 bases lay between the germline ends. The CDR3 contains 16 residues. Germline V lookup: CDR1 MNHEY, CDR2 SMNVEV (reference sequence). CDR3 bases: TGTGCCAGCCAAGATCGTTTAGGTGTTTCCGGAACTGAAGCTTTCTTT. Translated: CASQDRLGVSGTEAFF.

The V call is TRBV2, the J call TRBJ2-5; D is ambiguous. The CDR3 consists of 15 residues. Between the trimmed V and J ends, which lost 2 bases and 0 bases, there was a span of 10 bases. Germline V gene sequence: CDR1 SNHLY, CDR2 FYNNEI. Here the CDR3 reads CASSELADHQETQYF. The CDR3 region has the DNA TGTGCCAGCAGTGAATTGGCGGACCACCAAGAGACCCAGTACTTC.

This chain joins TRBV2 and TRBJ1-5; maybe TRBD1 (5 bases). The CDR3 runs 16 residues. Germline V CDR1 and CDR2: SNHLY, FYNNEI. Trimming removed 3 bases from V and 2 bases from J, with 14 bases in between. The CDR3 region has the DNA TGTGCCAGCAGTGATTGGGAGGGGCGAGGCAATCAGCCCCAGCATTTT. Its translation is CASSDWEGRGNQPQHF.

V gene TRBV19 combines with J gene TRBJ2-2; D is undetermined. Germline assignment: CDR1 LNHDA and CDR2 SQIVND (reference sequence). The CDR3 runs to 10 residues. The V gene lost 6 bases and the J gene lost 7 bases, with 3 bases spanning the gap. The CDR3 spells CASRSGELFF. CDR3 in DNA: TGTGCCAGTAGGAGCGGGGAGCTGTTTTTT.

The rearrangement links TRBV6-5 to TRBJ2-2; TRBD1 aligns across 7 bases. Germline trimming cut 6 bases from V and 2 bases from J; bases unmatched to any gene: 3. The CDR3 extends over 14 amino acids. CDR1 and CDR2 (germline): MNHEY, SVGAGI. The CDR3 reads CASRDRTNTGELFF. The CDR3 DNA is TGTGCCAGCAGGGACAGGACAAACACCGGGGAGCTGTTTTTT.

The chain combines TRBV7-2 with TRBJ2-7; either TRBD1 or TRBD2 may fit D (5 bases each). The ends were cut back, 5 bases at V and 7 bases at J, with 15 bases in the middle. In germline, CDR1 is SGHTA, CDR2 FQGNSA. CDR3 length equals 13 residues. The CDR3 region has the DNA TGTGCCAGCAGCCGGTGGGACCGGAGGGAGCAGTACTTC. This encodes CASSRWDRREQYF.

In DNA form, the CDR3 reads TGTGCCAGCAGTTTATCGAAGGTTTATGGCTACACCTTC. Residues: CASSLSKVYGYTF. The chain links TRBV27 to TRBJ1-2; D is unclear. Trimming removed 0 bases from V and 5 bases from J, with 7 bases in between. The CDR3 extends over 13 amino acids. The germline V gene has CDR1 MNHEY and CDR2 SMNVEV (reference sequence).

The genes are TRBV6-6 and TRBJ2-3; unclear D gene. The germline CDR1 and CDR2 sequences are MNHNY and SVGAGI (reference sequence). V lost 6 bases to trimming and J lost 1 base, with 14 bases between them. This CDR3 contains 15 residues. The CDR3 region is CASSLLKPRTDTQYF. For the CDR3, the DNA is TGTGCCAGCAGCCTACTTAAGCCCCGCACAGATACGCAGTATTTT.

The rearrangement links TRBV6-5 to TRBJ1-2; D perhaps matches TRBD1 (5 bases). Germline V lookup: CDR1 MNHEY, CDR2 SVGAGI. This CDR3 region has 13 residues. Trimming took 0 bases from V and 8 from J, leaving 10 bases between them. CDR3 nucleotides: TGTGCCAGCAGTTACTCGACAGTGGAGGGCTACACCTTC. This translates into CASSYSTVEGYTF.

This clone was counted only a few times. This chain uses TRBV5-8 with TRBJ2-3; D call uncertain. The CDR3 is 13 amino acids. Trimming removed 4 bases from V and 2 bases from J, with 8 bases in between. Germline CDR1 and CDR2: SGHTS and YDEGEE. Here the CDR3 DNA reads TGTGCCAGCAGCCCGCCGGTCACAGATACGCAGTATTTT. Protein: CASSPPVTDTQYF.

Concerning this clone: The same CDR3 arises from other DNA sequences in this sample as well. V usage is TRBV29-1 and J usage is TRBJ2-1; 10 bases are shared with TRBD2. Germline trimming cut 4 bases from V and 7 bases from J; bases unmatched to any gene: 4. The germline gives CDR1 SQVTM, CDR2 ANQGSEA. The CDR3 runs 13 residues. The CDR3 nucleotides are TGCAGCGTTGTAGGACTAGCGGAAAATGAGCAGTTCTTC. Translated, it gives CSVVGLAENEQFF.

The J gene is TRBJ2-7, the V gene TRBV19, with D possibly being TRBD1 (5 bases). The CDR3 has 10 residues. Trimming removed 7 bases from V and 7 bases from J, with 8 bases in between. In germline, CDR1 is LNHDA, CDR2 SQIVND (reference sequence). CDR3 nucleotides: TGTGCCAGTAACAAGGGGGAGCAGTACTTC. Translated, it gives CASNKGEQYF.

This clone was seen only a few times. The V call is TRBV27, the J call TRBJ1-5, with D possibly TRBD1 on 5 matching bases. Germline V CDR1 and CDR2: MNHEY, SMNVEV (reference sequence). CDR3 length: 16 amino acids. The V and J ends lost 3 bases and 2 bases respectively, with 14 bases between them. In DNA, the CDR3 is TGTGCCAGCAGTTTGGGCGGGGCGTATGGCAATCAGCCCCAGCATTTT. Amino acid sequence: CASSLGGAYGNQPQHF.

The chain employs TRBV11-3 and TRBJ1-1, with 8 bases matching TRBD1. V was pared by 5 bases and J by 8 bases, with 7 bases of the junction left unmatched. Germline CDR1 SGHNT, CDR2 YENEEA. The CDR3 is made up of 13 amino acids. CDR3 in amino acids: CASSPGRTGEAFF. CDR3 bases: TGTGCCAGCAGCCCGGGACGGACAGGGGAAGCTTTCTTT.

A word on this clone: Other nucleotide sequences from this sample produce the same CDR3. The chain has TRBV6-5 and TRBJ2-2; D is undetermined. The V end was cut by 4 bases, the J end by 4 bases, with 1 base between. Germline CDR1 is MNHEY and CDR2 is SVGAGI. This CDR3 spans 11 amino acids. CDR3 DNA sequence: TGTGCCAGCAGTTCCACCGGGGAGCTGTTTTTT. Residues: CASSSTGELFF.

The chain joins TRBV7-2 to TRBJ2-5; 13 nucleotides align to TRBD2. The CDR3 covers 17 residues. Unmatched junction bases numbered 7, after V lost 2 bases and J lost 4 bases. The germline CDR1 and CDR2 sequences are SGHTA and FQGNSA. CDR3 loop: CASSLRGLAGLVETQYF. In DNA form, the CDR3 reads TGTGCCAGCAGCTTACGGGGACTAGCGGGGTTAGTAGAGACCCAGTACTTC. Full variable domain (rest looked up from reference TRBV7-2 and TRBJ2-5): GAGVSQSPSNKVTEKGKDVELRCDPISGHTALYWYRQSLGQGLEFLIYFQGNSAPDKSGLPSDRFSAERTGGSVSTLTIQRTQQEDSAVYLCASSLRGLAGLVETQYFGPGTRLLVL.

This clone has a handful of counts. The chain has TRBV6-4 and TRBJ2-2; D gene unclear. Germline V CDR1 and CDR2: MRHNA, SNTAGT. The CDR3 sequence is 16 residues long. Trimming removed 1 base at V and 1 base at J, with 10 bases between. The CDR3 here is CASSDFPGRNTGELFF. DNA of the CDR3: TGTGCCAGCAGTGACTTCCCCGGTCGGAACACCGGGGAGCTGTTTTTT.